This passage covers 3 T cell receptor beta chains from one sample sequenced in a study of identical twins. TCRdb used MiXCR to reprocess the 5' RACE reads, holding one entry per CDR3 protein. Among 260,000 or so distinct CDR3 sequences, around 7.6% were seen once, and the ten largest hold over 5%. The same data also contributed to another study, on yellow fever vaccine responses in identical twins.

Sequences were obtained from CD8+ T cells sorted from blood. The receptors stem from a woman younger than 30 in good health.

This clonotype ranks as medium-sized (0.01 to 0.1%). The chain combines TRBV6-5 with TRBJ2-3; no clear D. Between the trimmed V and J ends, which lost 4 bases and 3 bases, there was a span of 8 bases. There are 13 residues in the CDR3. Per germline, CDR1 MNHEY and CDR2 SVGAGI. CDR3 coding DNA: TGTGCCAGCAGTTCAGGTGGTACAGATACGCAGTATTTT. As protein: CASSSGGTDTQYF.

The genes are TRBV7-9 and TRBJ2-1; 7 bases are shared with TRBD2. CDR3 length equals 16 residues. The J segment lost 3 bases and the V segment lost 6 bases, leaving 11 bases of the junction unmatched. Germline V gene data show CDR1 as SEHNR and CDR2 as FQNEAQ (reference sequence). CDR3: CASSPTGLPLYNEQFF. The CDR3 nucleotides read TGTGCCAGCAGTCCCACGGGACTACCCCTCTACAATGAGCAGTTCTTC.

V gene TRBV7-9 combines with J gene TRBJ2-5; a weak D match, TRBD2 (7 bases). V was cut by 5 bases and J by 3 bases, with 16 bases left in between. The CDR3 sequence is 15 residues long. Germline V CDR1 and CDR2: SEHNR, FQNEAQ (reference sequence). CDR3 amino acids: CASSPSGAGEETQYF. DNA of the CDR3: TGTGCCAGCAGCCCCTCGGGGGCGGGGGAAGAGACCCAGTACTTC.